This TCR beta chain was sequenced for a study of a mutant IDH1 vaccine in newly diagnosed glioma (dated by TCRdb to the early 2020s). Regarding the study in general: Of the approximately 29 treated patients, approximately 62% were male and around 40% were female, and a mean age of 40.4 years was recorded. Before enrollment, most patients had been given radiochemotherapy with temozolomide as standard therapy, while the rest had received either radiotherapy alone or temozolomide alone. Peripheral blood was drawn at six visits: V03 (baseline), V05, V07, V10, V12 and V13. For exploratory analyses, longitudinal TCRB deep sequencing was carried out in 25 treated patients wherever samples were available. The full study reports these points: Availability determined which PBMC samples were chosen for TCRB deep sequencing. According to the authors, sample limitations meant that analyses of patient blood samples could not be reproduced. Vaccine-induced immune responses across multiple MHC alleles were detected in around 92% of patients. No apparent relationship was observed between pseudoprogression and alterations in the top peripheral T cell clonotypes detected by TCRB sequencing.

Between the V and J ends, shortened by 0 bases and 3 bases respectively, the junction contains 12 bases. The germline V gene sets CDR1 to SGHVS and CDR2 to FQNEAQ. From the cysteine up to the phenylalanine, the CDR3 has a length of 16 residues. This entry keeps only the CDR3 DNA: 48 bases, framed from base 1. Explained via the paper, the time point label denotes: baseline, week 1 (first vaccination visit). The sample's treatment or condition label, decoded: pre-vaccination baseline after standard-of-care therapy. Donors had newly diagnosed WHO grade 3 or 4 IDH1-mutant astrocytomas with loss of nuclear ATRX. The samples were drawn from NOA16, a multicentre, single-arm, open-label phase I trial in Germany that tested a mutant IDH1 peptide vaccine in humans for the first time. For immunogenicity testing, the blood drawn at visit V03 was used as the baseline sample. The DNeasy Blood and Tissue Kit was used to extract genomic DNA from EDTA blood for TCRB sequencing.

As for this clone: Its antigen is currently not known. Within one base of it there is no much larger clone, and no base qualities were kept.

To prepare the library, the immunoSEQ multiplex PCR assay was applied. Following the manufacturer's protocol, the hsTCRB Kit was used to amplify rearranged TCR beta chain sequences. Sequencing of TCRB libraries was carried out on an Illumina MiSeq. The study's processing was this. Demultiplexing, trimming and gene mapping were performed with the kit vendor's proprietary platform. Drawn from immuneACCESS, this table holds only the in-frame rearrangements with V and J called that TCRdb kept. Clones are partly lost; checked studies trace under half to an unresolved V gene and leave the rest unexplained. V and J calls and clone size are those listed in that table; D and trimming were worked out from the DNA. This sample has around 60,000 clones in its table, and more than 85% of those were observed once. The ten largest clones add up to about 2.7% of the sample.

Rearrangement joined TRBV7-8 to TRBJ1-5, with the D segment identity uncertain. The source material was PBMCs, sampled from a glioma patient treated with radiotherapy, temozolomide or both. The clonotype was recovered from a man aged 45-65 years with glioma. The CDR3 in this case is CASSLAGRTPNQPQHF. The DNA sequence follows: TGTGCCAGCAGCTTAGCCGGTCGGACCCCCAATCAGCCCCAGCATTTT.